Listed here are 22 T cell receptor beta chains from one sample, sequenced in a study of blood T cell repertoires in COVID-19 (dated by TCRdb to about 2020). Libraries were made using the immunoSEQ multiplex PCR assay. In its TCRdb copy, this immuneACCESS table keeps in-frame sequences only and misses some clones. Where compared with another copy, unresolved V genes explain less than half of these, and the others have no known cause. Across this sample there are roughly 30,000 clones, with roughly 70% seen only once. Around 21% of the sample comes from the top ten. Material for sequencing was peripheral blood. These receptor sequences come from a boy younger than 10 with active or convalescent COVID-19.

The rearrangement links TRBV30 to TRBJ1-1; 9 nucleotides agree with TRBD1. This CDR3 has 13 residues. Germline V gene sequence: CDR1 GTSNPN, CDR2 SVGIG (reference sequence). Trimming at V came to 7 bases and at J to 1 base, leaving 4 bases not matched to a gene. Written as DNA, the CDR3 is TGTGCCTATTGGACAGGGGAGAACACTGAAGCTTTCTTT. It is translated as CAYWTGENTEAFF.

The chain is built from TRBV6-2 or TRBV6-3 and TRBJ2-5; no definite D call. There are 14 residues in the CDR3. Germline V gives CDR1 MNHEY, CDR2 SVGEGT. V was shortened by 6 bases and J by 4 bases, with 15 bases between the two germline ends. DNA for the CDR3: TGTGCCAGCAGCCTCGCAGGCCTCAGAGAGACCCAGTACTTC. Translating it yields CASSLAGLRETQYF.

This CDR3 is CSARERQEQYF. In DNA form, the CDR3 reads TGCAGTGCTAGAGAGCGACAAGAGCAGTACTTC. The chain recombines TRBV20-1 with TRBJ2-7; no clear D gene. In germline, CDR1 is DFQATT, CDR2 SNEGSKA (reference sequence). The CDR3 is made up of 11 amino acids. V lost 0 bases to trimming and J lost 7 bases, with 7 bases between them.

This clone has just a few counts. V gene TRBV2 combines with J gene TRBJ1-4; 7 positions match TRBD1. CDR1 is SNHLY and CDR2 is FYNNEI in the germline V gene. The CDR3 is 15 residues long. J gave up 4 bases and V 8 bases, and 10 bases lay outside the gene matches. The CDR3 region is CASSGVGDSNEKLFF. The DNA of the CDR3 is TGTGCCAGCTCCGGAGTTGGGGACAGTAATGAAAAACTGTTTTTT.

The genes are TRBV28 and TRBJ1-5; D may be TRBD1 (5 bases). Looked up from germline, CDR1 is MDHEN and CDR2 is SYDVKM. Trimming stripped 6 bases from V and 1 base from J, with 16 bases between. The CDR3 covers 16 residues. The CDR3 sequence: CASSSSQGVSNQPQHF. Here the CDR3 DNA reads TGTGCCAGCAGCTCCTCACAAGGGGTCAGCAATCAGCCCCAGCATTTT. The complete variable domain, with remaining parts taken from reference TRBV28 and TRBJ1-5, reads DVKVTQSSRYLVKRTGEKVFLECVQDMDHENMFWYRQDPGLGLRLIYFSYDVKMKEKGDIPEGYSVSREKKERFSLILESASTNQTSMYLCASSSSQGVSNQPQHFGDGTRLSIL.

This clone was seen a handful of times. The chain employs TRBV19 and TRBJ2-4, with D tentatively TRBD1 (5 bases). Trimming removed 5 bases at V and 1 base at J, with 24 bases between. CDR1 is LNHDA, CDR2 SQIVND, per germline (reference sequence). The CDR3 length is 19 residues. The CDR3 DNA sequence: TGTGCCAGTAGTCACTGGCCAGGGCTCATAGATCCGGCCAAAAACATTCAGTACTTC. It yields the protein CASSHWPGLIDPAKNIQYF.

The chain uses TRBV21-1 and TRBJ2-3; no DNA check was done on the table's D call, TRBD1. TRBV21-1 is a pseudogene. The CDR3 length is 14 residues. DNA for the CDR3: TGTGCCAGCCCTACAGGACAGATCACAGATACGCAGTATTTT. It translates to CASPTGQITDTQYF.

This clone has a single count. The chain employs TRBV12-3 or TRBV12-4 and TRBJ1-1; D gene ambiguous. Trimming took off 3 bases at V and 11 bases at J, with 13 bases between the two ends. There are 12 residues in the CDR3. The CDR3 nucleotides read TGTGCCAGCAGTTTTCTGGGCCTGGCGGCTTTCTTT. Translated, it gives CASSFLGLAAFF.

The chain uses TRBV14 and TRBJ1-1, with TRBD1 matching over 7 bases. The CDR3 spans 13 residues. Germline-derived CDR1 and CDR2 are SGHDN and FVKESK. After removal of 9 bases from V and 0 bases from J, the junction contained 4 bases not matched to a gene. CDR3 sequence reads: CASTQGLNTEAFF. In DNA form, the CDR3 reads TGTGCCAGTACACAGGGGTTGAACACTGAAGCTTTCTTT.

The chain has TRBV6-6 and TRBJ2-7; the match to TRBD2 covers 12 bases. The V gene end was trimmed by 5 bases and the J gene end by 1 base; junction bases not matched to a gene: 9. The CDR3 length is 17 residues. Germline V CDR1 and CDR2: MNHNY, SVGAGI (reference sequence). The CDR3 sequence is CASSLPPSGRVSYEQYF. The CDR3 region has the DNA TGTGCCAGCAGTCTTCCCCCTAGCGGGAGGGTGTCCTACGAGCAGTACTTC.

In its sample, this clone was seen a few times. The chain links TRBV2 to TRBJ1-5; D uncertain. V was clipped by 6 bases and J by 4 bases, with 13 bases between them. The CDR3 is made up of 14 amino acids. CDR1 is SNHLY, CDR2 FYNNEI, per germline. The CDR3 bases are TGTGCCAGCAGCGAGGGAGAGATTAATCAGCCCCAGCATTTT. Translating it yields CASSEGEINQPQHF.

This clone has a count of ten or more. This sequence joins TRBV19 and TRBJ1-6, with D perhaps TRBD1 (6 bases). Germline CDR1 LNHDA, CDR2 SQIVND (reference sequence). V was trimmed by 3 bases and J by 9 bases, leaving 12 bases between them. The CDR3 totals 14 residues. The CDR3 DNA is TGTGCCAGTAGTATTCAGATAGGGGGTTCACCCCTCCACTTT. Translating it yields CASSIQIGGSPLHF.

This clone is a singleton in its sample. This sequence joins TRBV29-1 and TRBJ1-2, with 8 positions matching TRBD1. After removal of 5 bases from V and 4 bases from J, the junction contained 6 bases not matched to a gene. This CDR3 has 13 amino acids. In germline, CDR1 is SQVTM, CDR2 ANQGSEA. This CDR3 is CSVSIDRGYGYTF. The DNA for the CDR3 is TGCAGCGTTTCCATCGACAGGGGCTATGGCTACACCTTC.

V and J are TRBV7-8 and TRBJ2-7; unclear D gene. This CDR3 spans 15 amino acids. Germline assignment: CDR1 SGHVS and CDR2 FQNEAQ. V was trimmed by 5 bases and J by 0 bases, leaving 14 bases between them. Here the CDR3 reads CASSPRSYSSYEQYF. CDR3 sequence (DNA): TGTGCCAGCAGCCCCCGTAGTTACAGCTCCTACGAGCAGTACTTC. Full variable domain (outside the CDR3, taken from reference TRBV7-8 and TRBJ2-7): GAGVSQSPRYKVAKRGQDVALRCDPISGHVSLFWYQQALGQGPEFLTYFQNEAQLDKSGLPSDRFFAERPEGSVSTLKIQRTQQEDSAVYLCASSPRSYSSYEQYFGPGTRLTVT.

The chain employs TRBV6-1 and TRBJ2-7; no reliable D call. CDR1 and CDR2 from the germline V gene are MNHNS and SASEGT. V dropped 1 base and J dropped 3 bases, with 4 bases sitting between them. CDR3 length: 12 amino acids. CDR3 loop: CASSEGNYEQYF. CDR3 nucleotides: TGTGCCAGCAGTGAAGGTAACTACGAGCAGTACTTC.

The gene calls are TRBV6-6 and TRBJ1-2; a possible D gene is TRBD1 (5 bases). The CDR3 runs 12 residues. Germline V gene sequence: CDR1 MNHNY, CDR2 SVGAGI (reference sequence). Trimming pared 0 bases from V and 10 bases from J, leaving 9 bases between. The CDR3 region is CASSYSTGVYTF. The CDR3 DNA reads TGTGCCAGCAGTTACTCGACGGGGGTCTACACCTTC.

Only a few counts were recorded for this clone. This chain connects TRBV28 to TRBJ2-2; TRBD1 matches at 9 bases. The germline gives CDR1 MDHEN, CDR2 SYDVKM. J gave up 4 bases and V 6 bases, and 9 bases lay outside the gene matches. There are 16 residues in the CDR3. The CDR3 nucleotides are TGTGCCAGCAGACCGATGGACAGGGGCATCACCGGGGAGCTGTTTTTT. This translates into CASRPMDRGITGELFF.

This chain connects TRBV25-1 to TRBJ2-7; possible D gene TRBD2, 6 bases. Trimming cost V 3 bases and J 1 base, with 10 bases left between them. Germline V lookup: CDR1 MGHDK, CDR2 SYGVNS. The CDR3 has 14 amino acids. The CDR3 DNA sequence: TGTGCCAGCAGTGACCACGGGGGATCCTACGAGCAGTACTTC. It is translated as CASSDHGGSYEQYF.

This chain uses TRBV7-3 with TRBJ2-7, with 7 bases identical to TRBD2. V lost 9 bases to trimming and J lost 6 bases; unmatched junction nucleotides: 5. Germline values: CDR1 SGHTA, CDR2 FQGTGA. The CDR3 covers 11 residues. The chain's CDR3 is CARPGGGEQYF. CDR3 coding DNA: TGTGCCAGGCCGGGCGGGGGCGAGCAGTACTTC.

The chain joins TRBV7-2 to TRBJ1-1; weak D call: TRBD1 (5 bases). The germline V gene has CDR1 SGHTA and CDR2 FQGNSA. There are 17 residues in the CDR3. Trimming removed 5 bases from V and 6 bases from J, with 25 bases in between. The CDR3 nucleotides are TGTGCCAGCAGCCACCCGGGACGGAGCACTCCGGGGGCTGAAGCTTTCTTT. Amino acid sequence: CASSHPGRSTPGAEAFF.

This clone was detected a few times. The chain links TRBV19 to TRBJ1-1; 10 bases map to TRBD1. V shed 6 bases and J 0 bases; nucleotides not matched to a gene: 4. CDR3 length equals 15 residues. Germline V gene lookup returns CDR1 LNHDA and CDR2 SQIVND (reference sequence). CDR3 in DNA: TGTGCCAGTAGGCTCGGGACAGGGGTGAACACTGAAGCTTTCTTT. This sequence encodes CASRLGTGVNTEAFF.

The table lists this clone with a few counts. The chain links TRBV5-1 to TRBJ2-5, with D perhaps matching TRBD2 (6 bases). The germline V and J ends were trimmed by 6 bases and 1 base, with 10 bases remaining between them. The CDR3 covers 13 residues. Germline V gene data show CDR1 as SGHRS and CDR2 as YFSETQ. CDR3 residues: CASTRGIQETQYF. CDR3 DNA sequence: TGCGCCAGCACCCGGGGGATCCAAGAGACCCAGTACTTC.